Described below is a single TCR beta chain sequence and its context. As yet, its antigen is unknown. Repertoires were generated with immunoSEQ multiplex PCR, while TCRdb's copy carries only in-frame clones and drops some. The repertoire holds 150,000 to 250,000 clones, with about 81% as singletons. The CDR3 spans 13 residues. The germline CDR1 and CDR2 sequences are MNHEY and SVGAGI. The J segment lost 4 bases and the V segment lost 2 bases, leaving 1 base of the junction unmatched. This sample is drawn from a study of cytomegalovirus exposure and HLA in healthy donors. Findings of the study overall: A few chains linked to CMV were shown in vitro to be specific for CMV antigens.

V gene TRBV6-5 combines with J gene TRBJ2-5; 7 nucleotides match TRBD1. This TCR was recovered from a young woman in good health and CMV-seronegative. Sequenced input: PBMCs. The DNA for the CDR3 is TGTGCCAGCAGTTACGACAGGGCAGAGACCCAGTACTTC. Protein product: CASSYDRAETQYF.